This T cell receptor (beta chain) was sequenced for a study of cytomegalovirus exposure and HLA in healthy donors. Study-level background: There were approximately 85 million unique TCRs (from HLA-typed donors) in an early data release.

Researchers ran the PCR with 60 Vbeta and 13 Jbeta primers. TCRdb's copy holds only in-frame clones and misses some; the assay was immunoSEQ multiplex PCR. Among roughly 150,000 clones listed, nearly 80% were seen once. Of note for this clone: As yet, its antigen is unknown.

Trimming took 4 bases from V and 4 from J, leaving 11 bases between them. CDR1 is SGHNT, CDR2 YYREEE, per germline (reference sequence). The length of the CDR3 is 13 residues. Overall study findings and caveats: The authors enumerated 180 or so TCR beta chains as linked to cytomegalovirus. Reportedly, TCR beta sequences accurately predicted HLA-A and HLA-B alleles in most subjects.

Healthy people donating bone marrow made up the donors. This receptor was taken from a woman aged 25 to 45 in good health and CMV-seronegative. The chain uses TRBV5-4 and TRBJ1-2; no firm D call. Sequenced sample: PBMCs. The CDR3 DNA reads as TGTGCCAGCAGCGAGAGAACGAGCTATGGCTACACCTTC. Its translation: CASSERTSYGYTF.